A selection of T cell receptor beta chains follows, all from one sample in a study of blood T cell repertoires in COVID-19. TCRdb keeps only in-frame clones here, not all; method: immunoSEQ multiplex PCR. This sample has around 62,000 clones; 88% occur once, and the top ten carry about 40%. Specimen: peripheral blood. The receptor source for this set is a woman aged 55-75 years with COVID-19, enrolled during active disease. The CDR3 runs from the conserved cysteine through the conserved F or W. Each record gives: D gene, clone size, V gene, J gene, CDR3 DNA, CDR3 protein. A D gene is named only where the DNA matches it firmly. Size is stated for part of the rows, as once, few or many counts, or as a class when the clone is expanded.

>TRBD2|.|TRBV30|TRBJ2-5
TGTGCCTGGGGGACGGGGGGAGGAGAGACCCAGTACTTC
CAWGTGGGETQYF
>TRBD1|.|TRBV4-3|TRBJ1-4
TGCGCCAGCAGCCAGGATACAGGGGCAACTAATGAAAAACTGTTTTTT
CASSQDTGATNEKLFF
>TRBD1|few|TRBV6-2/TRBV6-3|TRBJ2-1
TGTGCCAGCAGTTGGACAGGGTCCCACAATGAGCAGTTCTTC
CASSWTGSHNEQFF
>.|.|TRBV20-1|TRBJ2-3
TGCAGTGCTAGACTAGCAGATACGCAGTATTTT
CSARLADTQYF
>.|large|TRBV4-3|TRBJ2-7
TGCGCCAGCAGCCCAGTTCGAGGGGGGGCCAACGAGCAGTACTTC
CASSPVRGGANEQYF
>.|.|TRBV7-9|TRBJ2-7
TGTGCCAGCGCCCCCCGGGGAGACGTCTCATCCTACGAGCAGTACTTC
CASAPRGDVSSYEQYF
>.|.|TRBV19|TRBJ1-5
TGTGCCAGTAGTATAGTGGCTAATCAGCCCCAGCATTTT
CASSIVANQPQHF
>.|.|TRBV9|TRBJ2-7
TGTGCCAGCAGCGCGGACTTTTCCCCTTCCTACGAGCAGTACTTC
CASSADFSPSYEQYF
>.|.|TRBV13|TRBJ2-1
TGTGCCAGCAGCTTAGGCCGAGGCAATGAGCAGTTCTTC
CASSLGRGNEQFF
>.|.|TRBV18|TRBJ2-1
TGTGCCAGCTCCCCCGCCGGGGGGCTGTACAATGAGCAGTTCTTC
CASSPAGGLYNEQFF
>.|.|TRBV11-2|TRBJ2-1
TGTGCCAGCAGCTTAGCTTACAATGAGCAGTTCTTC
CASSLAYNEQFF
>TRBD1|.|TRBV5-4|TRBJ2-1
TGTGCCAGCAGCTTGGTCGGGACAGGGTCGAATGAGCAGTTCTTC
CASSLVGTGSNEQFF
>TRBD1|once|TRBV3-1/TRBV3-2|TRBJ2-3
TGTGCCAGCAGCCACAGGGGGGATACGCAGTATTTT
CASSHRGDTQYF
>.|.|TRBV5-1|TRBJ1-2
TGCGCCAGCAGCTTATTGGGGGCTGGCTACACCTTC
CASSLLGAGYTF
>.|.|TRBV7-9|TRBJ2-1
TGTGCCAGCAGCCCGAGGTTGGTTTTTGAGCAGTTCTTC
CASSPRLVFEQFF
>TRBD2|.|TRBV20-1|TRBJ2-4
TGCAGTGCTAGTAAGGCGGGAGGAGCCAAAAACATTCAGTACTTC
CSASKAGGAKNIQYF
>.|.|TRBV3-1/TRBV3-2|TRBJ1-2
TGTGCCAGCAGCCAAGAAGCCCTGGGCAGGGCCTATGGCTACACCTTC
CASSQEALGRAYGYTF
>.|.|TRBV7-8|TRBJ2-7
TGTGCCAGCAGCTTAGGGGCAGCTACGAGGCAGTACTTC
CASSLGAATRQYF
>TRBD1|.|TRBV5-1|TRBJ1-1
TGCGCCAGCAGCTGGGGACAGGGGGCCGTTGGAACTGAAGCTTTCTTT
CASSWGQGAVGTEAFF
>.|.|TRBV28|TRBJ2-5
TGTGCCAGCAGTCAAGCGGGAGAGACCCAGTACTTC
CASSQAGETQYF
>TRBD2|.|TRBV27|TRBJ2-7
TGTGCCAGCAAGGTAGCGGGGGCCTCCTACGAGCAGTACTTC
CASKVAGASYEQYF
>TRBD1|few|TRBV2|TRBJ1-5
TGTGCCAGCAGTCCCGGACAGGGCGACCAGCCCCAGCATTTT
CASSPGQGDQPQHF
>.|.|TRBV18|TRBJ1-1
TGTGCCAGCTCACGATGGGGTGTTCTCGGGGACACTGAAGCTTTCTTT
CASSRWGVLGDTEAFF
>TRBD1|.|TRBV2|TRBJ1-1
TGTGCCAGCAGGATGGGACAGGGACCGGAGATTCCGAACACTGAAGCTTTCTTT
CASRMGQGPEIPNTEAFF
>TRBD2|.|TRBV27|TRBJ2-1
TGTGCCAGCAGTTTATCGTCTAGCGGGGGATATGAGCAGTTCTTC
CASSLSSSGGYEQFF
>TRBD2|.|TRBV3-1/TRBV3-2|TRBJ2-7
TGTGCCAGCAGCCCGACGACTAGCGGGAGGCCTCGTGGGTACGAGCAGTACTTC
CASSPTTSGRPRGYEQYF
>.|.|TRBV30|TRBJ1-1
TGTGCCTGGATTCGGGATTGGGCTTTCTTT
CAWIRDWAFF
>TRBD1|.|TRBV14|TRBJ1-2
TGTGCCAGCAGCCCTCGGACAGGGGATGGCTACACCTTC
CASSPRTGDGYTF
>TRBD1|.|TRBV27|TRBJ1-5
TGTGCCAGCAGTCCTGGACAGGGGAGCAATCAGCCCCAGCATTTT
CASSPGQGSNQPQHF
>.|.|TRBV18|TRBJ2-1
TGTGCCAGCTCCCCCCCGTCGGTCAATGAGCAGTTCTTC
CASSPPSVNEQFF
>.|.|TRBV6-5|TRBJ1-3
TGTGCCAGCAGTTACAATGCGGGGGCAGGAAACACCATATATTTT
CASSYNAGAGNTIYF
>.|.|TRBV5-5|TRBJ2-7
TGTGCCAGCAGCTTTCGGGGTTTTGAACCCTACGAGCAGTACTTC
CASSFRGFEPYEQYF
>.|.|TRBV28|TRBJ1-2
TGTGCCACTTTGACAGATCTCTATGGCTACACCTTC
CATLTDLYGYTF
>TRBD1|.|TRBV19|TRBJ1-5
TGTGCCAGTAGTTTTACAGGGGCGGCTCAGCCCCAGCATTTT
CASSFTGAAQPQHF
>TRBD1|.|TRBV20-1|TRBJ1-2
TGCAGTTCAGGGGGGAGCTATGGCTACACCTTC
CSSGGSYGYTF
>.|.|TRBV28|TRBJ1-6
TGTGCCAGCAGTTTAAGAGTTTCCGCGGGGATGGCACCCCTCCACTTT
CASSLRVSAGMAPLHF
>.|.|TRBV11-3|TRBJ2-5
TGTGCCAGCAGCTTAGGGTTCAACCGGGGGACAGAGACCCAGTACTTC
CASSLGFNRGTETQYF
>.|.|TRBV6-9|TRBJ1-5
TGTGCCAGCAGTTATCGCCTCCAAGGGGCCCAGCATTTT
CASSYRLQGAQHF
>.|.|TRBV10-3|TRBJ1-2
TGTGCCATCAGTAACCTCGAGACTGGTCGAGACTATGGCTACACCTTC
CAISNLETGRDYGYTF
>.|.|TRBV5-1|TRBJ1-2
TGCGCCAGCAGCTTGGCCCCGGAGGGCGGCTACACCTTC
CASSLAPEGGYTF
>.|.|TRBV5-6|TRBJ2-2
TGTGCCAGCAGCTCAGCGCCTGGGACCGGGGAGCTGTTTTTT
CASSSAPGTGELFF
>.|.|TRBV4-1|TRBJ1-2
TGCGCCAGCAGCCAAGATCTAGCGTATGGCTACACCTTC
CASSQDLAYGYTF
>TRBD1|few|TRBV15|TRBJ1-3
TGTGCCACCAGCAGGGAGATTCGGACAGGCCGATCTGGAAACACCATATATTTT
CATSREIRTGRSGNTIYF
>.|.|TRBV2|TRBJ1-5
TGTGCCAGCAGTGAAAGAGGGAACAATCAGCCCCAGCATTTT
CASSERGNNQPQHF
>.|.|TRBV12-3/TRBV12-4|TRBJ2-1
TGTGCCAGCAGGGTGGTGATAGCCGGTGAGCAGTTCTTC
CASRVVIAGEQFF
>TRBD1|.|TRBV6-6|TRBJ1-2
TGTGCCAGCAGTTTCGGGACAGCACCTAACTATGGCTACACCTTC
CASSFGTAPNYGYTF
>TRBD1|.|TRBV11-2|TRBJ2-5
TGTGCCAGCAGCTTAGGTGGGACAGGCCAAGAGACCCAGTACTTC
CASSLGGTGQETQYF
>.|.|TRBV2|TRBJ1-6
TGTGCCAGCAGTTCACCCGATTCGGCTAGGGGTTCACCCCTCCACTTT
CASSSPDSARGSPLHF